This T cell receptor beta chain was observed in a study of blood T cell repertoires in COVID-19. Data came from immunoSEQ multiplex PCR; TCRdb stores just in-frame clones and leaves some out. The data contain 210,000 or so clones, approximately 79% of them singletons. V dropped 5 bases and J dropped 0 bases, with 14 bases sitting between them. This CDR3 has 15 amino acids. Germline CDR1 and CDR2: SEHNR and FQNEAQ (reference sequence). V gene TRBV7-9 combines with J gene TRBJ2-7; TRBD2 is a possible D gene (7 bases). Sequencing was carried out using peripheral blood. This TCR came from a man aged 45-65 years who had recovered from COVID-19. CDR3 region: CASSGEGGSSYEQYF. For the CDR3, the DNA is TGTGCCAGCAGCGGAGAGGGGGGGAGCTCCTACGAGCAGTACTTC.